This TCR beta chain comes out of a study of CXCR3-negative and CXCR3-positive naive CD8 T cells. Whole-study findings and limits: The TRBV-TRBJ usage of naive CXCR3-negative and CXCR3-positive cells was similar, but that of memory cells differed.

5' RACE that incorporated UMI labels was used to prepare the TRB cDNA libraries. TCRdb reprocessed the 5' RACE reads and stores each CDR3 protein as one record, lacking DNA. The listing records more than 9,500 distinct CDR3 sequences. Points on this clonotype: Its antigen is currently unknown.

CDR1 SGDLS and CDR2 YYNGEE come from the germline V gene. The CDR3 covers 15 residues. Naive CD8+ T lymphocytes were specified as CD45RO-CCR7+CD27+CD95-. The source of this sequence is a human donor in good health. Some clones in this sample may be carry-over from other donors' samples. Material for sequencing was naive CXCR3- CD8+ T cells from blood. Sample subset: CD45RO-CCR7+CD27+CD95- naive CD8+ T cells lacking CXCR3 (TNR3-). This sequence joins TRBV9 and TRBJ1-6; TCRdb returns TRBD1, unconfirmable since there is no DNA. The CDR3: CASSPRQGTGSPLHF.